This TCR beta chain originates from a study of T cells in Graves' hyperthyroidism and ophthalmopathy. This clonotype was detected many times. Template material for amplifying TCR beta CDR3 regions consisted of RNA transcripts. The TCR CDR3 was amplified in a first-round RT-PCR using the HTBI primer set. TCRdb itself ran the multiplex PCR reads through MiXCR, one entry per CDR3 protein. The data show about 350,000 distinct CDR3 sequences, around 14% seen once. Sequenced sample: blood. This clonotype originated in a woman aged 30 to 39 with Graves' hyperthyroidism.

CDR3 protein: CASSSWTGSNYGYTF. CDR3 nucleotide sequence: TGTGCCAGCAGTTCCTGGACAGGGTCCAACTATGGCTACACCTTC. This chain links TRBV27 with TRBJ1-2; 8 bases are a match to TRBD1. The CDR3 is 15 residues long. The V gene's germline CDR1 is MNHEY and CDR2 SMNVEV (reference sequence). Unmatched junction bases numbered 6, after V lost 4 bases and J lost 2 bases.